Shown below are 14 T cell receptor beta chains from a single sample sequenced in a study of cytomegalovirus exposure and HLA in healthy donors. A multiplex PCR was run with 60 Vbeta primers and 13 Jbeta primers. Produced via immunoSEQ multiplex PCR; TCRdb's table is partial and in-frame only. This table holds about 160,000 clones, over 70% found once. The sequenced material came from PBMCs. The receptors come from a male donor in good health and CMV-seropositive.

This clone has only a few counts. The V gene is TRBV5-1, the J gene TRBJ2-7, with a tentative D call TRBD1 (6 bases). The germline V gene has CDR1 SGHRS and CDR2 YFSETQ. The CDR3 has 13 residues. Trimming took 6 bases from V and 7 from J, leaving 17 bases between them. Here the CDR3 DNA reads TGCGCCAGCACGGACAGCCAGGGGTTTGAGCAGTACTTC. This codes for CASTDSQGFEQYF.

The rearrangement links TRBV27 to TRBJ2-7, with 8 bases aligning to TRBD1. CDR1 and CDR2 from the germline V gene are MNHEY and SMNVEV (reference sequence). The junction had 13 bases not matched to a gene; V was cut back by 1 base and J by 2 bases. CDR3 length: 18 residues. The DNA for the CDR3 is TGTGCCAGCAGTTTATGGTCCCGCCGGGACAGGAACACCTACGAGCAGTACTTC. Protein: CASSLWSRRDRNTYEQYF.

The table lists this clone with a few counts. The V and J genes are TRBV9 and TRBJ1-1; D is unclear. CDR3 length: 14 amino acids. V gave up 3 bases and J gave up 0 bases, with 9 bases separating them. Germline CDR1 and CDR2: SGDLS and YYNGEE. CDR3 sequence (DNA): TGTGCCAGCAGCGCGGAGCAGATGAACACTGAAGCTTTCTTT. It yields the protein CASSAEQMNTEAFF.

The chain joins TRBV29-1 to TRBJ2-3; maybe TRBD2 (6 bases). The V gene lost 4 bases and the J gene lost 1 base, with 15 bases spanning the gap. This CDR3 is built from 15 residues. Germline values: CDR1 SQVTM, CDR2 ANQGSEA. CDR3 sequence reads: CSVGVRRGRTDTQYF. The CDR3 region has the DNA TGCAGCGTTGGGGTCCGGCGGGGACGCACAGATACGCAGTATTTT.

The sample holds a few counts of this clone. This rearrangement joins TRBV9 to TRBJ1-1, with D maybe TRBD1 (5 bases). The germline V and J ends were trimmed by 4 bases and 5 bases, with 12 bases remaining between them. Germline values: CDR1 SGDLS, CDR2 YYNGEE. CDR3 length: 13 residues. The CDR3, as DNA: TGTGCCAGCAGCAGCGGGGGGGATACTGAAGCTTTCTTT. Its protein is CASSSGGDTEAFF.

The chain joins TRBV7-3 to TRBJ2-1, with a possible D match to TRBD2 (5 bases). CDR3 length equals 13 residues. The V gene lost 2 bases and the J gene lost 13 bases, with 15 bases spanning the gap. CDR1 SGHTA and CDR2 FQGTGA come from the germline V gene. CDR3: CASSLSTGMEQFF. In nucleotides, the CDR3 is TGTGCCAGCAGCTTATCCACCGGGATGGAACAGTTCTTC.

The rearrangement links TRBV30 to TRBJ1-4; TRBD1 might be the D (6 bases). The germline V gene has CDR1 GTSNPN and CDR2 SVGIG (reference sequence). The CDR3 runs to 13 residues. Trimming pared 5 bases from V and 8 bases from J, leaving 15 bases between. The CDR3: CAWGKGTSEKLFF. The CDR3 DNA reads as TGTGCCTGGGGAAAAGGGACATCAGAAAAACTGTTTTTT.

The chain recombines TRBV5-4 with TRBJ1-5; TRBD1 matches at 8 bases. Germline values: CDR1 SGHNT, CDR2 YYREEE (reference sequence). Losses at the gene ends were 3 bases for V and 1 base for J; bases not matched to a gene: 9. The CDR3 is made up of 17 amino acids. The CDR3 DNA reads as TGTGCCAGCAGCTGGACCTCAGGACAGGGAAGCAATCAGCCCCAGCATTTT. Translation gives CASSWTSGQGSNQPQHF. The full variable domain, in which reference TRBV5-4 and TRBJ1-5 provide the parts outside the CDR3, is ETGVTQSPTHLIKTRGQQVTLRCSSQSGHNTVSWYQQALGQGPQFIFQYYREEENGRGNFPPRFSGLQFPNYSSELNVNALELDDSALYLCASSWTSGQGSNQPQHFGDGTRLSIL.

The V and J genes are TRBV11-3 and TRBJ1-1; 7 bases map to TRBD1. Germline V gene lookup returns CDR1 SGHNT and CDR2 YENEEA. The V segment lost 3 bases and the J segment 6 bases; nucleotides outside the gene matches: 4. The CDR3 has 13 amino acids. The CDR3 DNA follows: TGTGCCAGCAGCTTGGTCAGGGGGGCTGAAGCTTTCTTT. It yields the protein CASSLVRGAEAFF.

This chain joins TRBV4-1 and TRBJ1-3; TRBD1 matches 9 bases. Germline loops: CDR1 MGHRA, CDR2 YSYEKL. The CDR3 totals 16 residues. V lost 0 bases and J lost 4; bases outside the gene matches: 4. Written as DNA, the CDR3 is TGCGCCAGCAGCCAAGATCGAGGGACAGGGGGAAACACCATATATTTT. Protein sequence: CASSQDRGTGGNTIYF.

V and J are TRBV4-1 and TRBJ1-2; D is unclear. V was pared by 4 bases and J by 0 bases, with 12 bases between. Germline V gives CDR1 MGHRA, CDR2 YSYEKL. The CDR3 loop spans 15 amino acids. The CDR3 here is CASSPMANTNYGYTF. CDR3 DNA: TGCGCCAGCAGCCCCATGGCAAATACTAACTATGGCTACACCTTC.

Concerning this clone itself: Other DNA sequences in this specimen translate into the identical CDR3. CDR3 sequence reads: CAWSRGSSYNEQFF. In DNA, the CDR3 is TGTGCCTGGAGCCGGGGGAGCTCCTACAATGAGCAGTTCTTC. The genes are TRBV30 and TRBJ2-1; tentative D call: TRBD2 (6 bases). There are 14 residues in the CDR3. Germline loops: CDR1 GTSNPN, CDR2 SVGIG (reference sequence). V lost 3 bases and J 0 bases, leaving 9 bases between the germline ends.

The chain carries TRBV29-1 and TRBJ2-7; D is undetermined. Germline V CDR1 and CDR2: SQVTM, ANQGSEA. V was pared by 7 bases and J by 7 bases, with 20 bases between. The CDR3 spans 13 residues. The CDR3: CSGLLVPQDEQYF. The CDR3 DNA sequence: TGCAGCGGCCTACTTGTCCCCCAGGATGAGCAGTACTTC.

The rearrangement links TRBV5-1 to TRBJ2-1; 8 positions agree with TRBD1. This CDR3 is 14 amino acids long. Germline CDR1 SGHRS, CDR2 YFSETQ. V gave up 2 bases and J gave up 9 bases; unmatched junction bases: 7. CDR3 in amino acids: CASSFAQGAVEQFF. For the CDR3, the DNA is TGCGCCAGCAGCTTTGCCCAGGGGGCTGTTGAGCAGTTCTTC. The entire variable domain, with the rest obtained from reference TRBV5-1 and TRBJ2-1, is as follows: KAGVTQTPRYLIKTRGQQVTLSCSPISGHRSVSWYQQTPGQGLQFLFEYFSETQRNKGNFPGRFSGRQFSNSRSEMNVSTLELGDSALYLCASSFAQGAVEQFFGPGTRLTVL.